Sequencing of this T cell receptor (beta chain) was carried out in a study of T cell responses to AZD1222 COVID-19 vaccine. Study observations and caveats: Donor demographics were predominantly white British with a female majority; clonal diversity may be underestimated. The peak T cell response came first, and repertoires were sampled only after it.

Remarks on this clone: Antigen specificity is unknown.

TCRdb's copy holds only in-frame clones and misses some; the assay was immunoSEQ multiplex PCR. Here the sample spans around 190,000 clones, roughly 90% being singletons. The study pooled second doses at about 4 or about 12 weeks. The receptor was isolated from an adult who received the AZD1222 COVID-19 vaccine. The sequences come from peripheral blood, collected 28 days after the second AZD1222 dose.

The CDR3 sequence: CASTEGGEVDEQFF. The CDR3 nucleotides are TGTGCCAGCACCGAAGGAGGGGAGGTCGATGAGCAGTTCTTC. The V call is TRBV7-6, the J call TRBJ2-1; D is possibly TRBD2 (6 bases). The V end lost 7 bases, the J end lost 8 bases, and 18 bases lay between the germline ends. Germline loops: CDR1 SGHVS, CDR2 FNYEAQ. There are 14 residues in the CDR3.